This TCR beta chain was found in a study of blood T cell repertoires in COVID-19. Study overall: The study drew acute and convalescent COVID-19 samples from the United States, Italy and Spain. Sources were T cells, B-cell-depleted T cells, or PBMCs; the material itself was cDNA or gDNA.

The method was immunoSEQ multiplex PCR; TCRdb's version includes in-frame clones alone and lacks a portion of them. The table has around 140,000 clones, around nine tenths seen once. This clone has only one observation. The CDR3 is 14 amino acids. Per germline, CDR1 SGHTS and CDR2 YDEGEE. Trimming shortened V by 0 bases and J by 6 bases, and 10 bases separated the two germline ends. J is TRBJ1-5 and V is TRBV5-8; D may be TRBD1 (5 bases). The sequencing sample was made of peripheral blood. The source is a woman aged 45-59 years with active or convalescent COVID-19. CDR3 loop: CASSLGRASQPQHF. CDR3 sequence (DNA): TGTGCCAGCAGCTTGGGCAGGGCTAGTCAGCCCCAGCATTTT.